A selection of T cell receptor beta chains follows, all from one sample in a study of blood T cell repertoires in COVID-19. The protocol was immunoSEQ multiplex PCR, while the TCRdb copy is restricted to in-frame clones and leaves out a portion. The sample yields some 520,000 clones, 85% to 90% seen once. The specimen was peripheral blood. The source is a man between 18 and 35 years old with COVID-19, enrolled during active disease. CDR3s include the opening cysteine and the closing phenylalanine or tryptophan.

len	v_gene	j_gene	CDR3aa
16	TRBV7-2	TRBJ1-6	CASSSQPDRGLSPLHF
14	TRBV7-9	TRBJ2-1	CASSPWTGRNEQFF
17	TRBV27	TRBJ2-1	CASRSRLAGVDYNEQFF
12	TRBV2	TRBJ2-5	CASSEASETQYF
15	TRBV2	TRBJ1-2	CASSDSGGRVYGYTF
18	TRBV5-4	TRBJ2-3	CASSSGGVAGGGTDTQYF
16	TRBV10-2	TRBJ1-1	CASSFRQGRIGTEAFF
14	TRBV2	TRBJ2-7	CASSVRTGQGEQYF
15	TRBV9	TRBJ2-1	CASSVGAGLINEQFF
16	TRBV15	TRBJ1-1	CATSRVGGASNTEAFF
16	TRBV9	TRBJ2-1	CASSARTSGTYNEQFF
16	TRBV14	TRBJ2-2	CASSPLLGGDTGELFF
15	TRBV5-1	TRBJ2-1	CASGLLPGTQNEQFF
17	TRBV21-1	TRBJ1-4	CASSKGESGTKDEKLFF
18	TRBV13	TRBJ2-1	CASSPSDGTPISYNEQFF
15	TRBV9	TRBJ2-7	CASSQGLAHTYEQYF
12	TRBV6-5	TRBJ2-1	CASSATGHEQFF
15	TRBV10-1	TRBJ2-1	CASSYSVGRSNEQFF
15	TRBV19	TRBJ1-5	CASSLGGYGNQPQHF
14	TRBV29-1	TRBJ1-2	CSVGRGISDYGYTF
16	TRBV4-1	TRBJ2-2	CASSRLGQGGTGELFF
16	TRBV4-2	TRBJ2-5	CASSQEYVGGEETQYF
14	TRBV28	TRBJ2-3	CASGTGGGTDTQYF
17	TRBV4-1	TRBJ2-5	CASSQDGIAGELETQYF
11	TRBV19	TRBJ2-7	CASRRGGEQYF
16	TRBV25-1	TRBJ2-1	CASISRKGQSYNEQFF
15	TRBV5-1	TRBJ2-2	CASSSSVSNTGELFF
15	TRBV5-1	TRBJ2-2	CASSLVFANTGELFF
12	TRBV5-5	TRBJ2-2	CASSPYTGELFF
14	TRBV10-3	TRBJ2-7	CAISGTGGQYEQYF
8	TRBV30	TRBJ2-7	CAWRGGYF
17	TRBV5-4	TRBJ2-5	CASSLVGTGGWQETQYF
15	TRBV5-1	TRBJ2-1	CASSFGGSSYNEQFF
13	TRBV11-2	TRBJ1-1	CASRREGYTEAFF
15	TRBV5-8	TRBJ2-2	CASSFEGRLTGELFF
14	TRBV13	TRBJ2-7	CASSPSQQAYEQYF
13	TRBV5-1	TRBJ2-1	CASSLPGYNEQFF
17	TRBV7-9	TRBJ2-3	CASSLEGLAGGPDTQYF
15	TRBV6-5	TRBJ1-4	CASRGRGGTNEKLFF
16	TRBV5-4	TRBJ2-2	CASSLIGGGNTGELFF
17	TRBV7-8	TRBJ2-1	CASSSSPGAGPYNEQFF
14	TRBV5-4	TRBJ1-1	CASSTNTGNTEAFF
12	TRBV2	TRBJ2-5	CASNFYQETQYF
12	TRBV5-4	TRBJ2-3	CASSFTVDTQYF